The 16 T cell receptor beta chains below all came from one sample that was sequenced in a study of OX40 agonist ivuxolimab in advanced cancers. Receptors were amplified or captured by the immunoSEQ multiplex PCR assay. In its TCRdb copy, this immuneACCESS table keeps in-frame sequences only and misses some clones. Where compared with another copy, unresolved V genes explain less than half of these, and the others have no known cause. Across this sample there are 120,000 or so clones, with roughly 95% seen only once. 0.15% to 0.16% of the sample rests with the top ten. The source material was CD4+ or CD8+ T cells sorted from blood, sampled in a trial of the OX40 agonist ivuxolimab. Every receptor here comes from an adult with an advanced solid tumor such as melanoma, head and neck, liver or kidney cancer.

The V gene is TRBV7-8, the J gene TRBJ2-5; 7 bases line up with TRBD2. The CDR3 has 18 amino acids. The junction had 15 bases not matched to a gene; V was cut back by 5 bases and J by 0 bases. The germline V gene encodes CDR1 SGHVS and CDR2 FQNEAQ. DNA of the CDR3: TGTGCCAGCAGCGGTAGGGCGGGAGAACTATTACACCAAGAGACCCAGTACTTC. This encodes CASSGRAGELLHQETQYF.

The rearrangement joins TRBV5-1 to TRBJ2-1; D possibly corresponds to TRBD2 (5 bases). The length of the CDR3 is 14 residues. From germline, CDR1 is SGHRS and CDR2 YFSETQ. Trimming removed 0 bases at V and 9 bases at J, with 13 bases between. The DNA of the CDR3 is TGCGCCAGCAGCTTGGTGGGAGTCTCCCCTGAGCAGTTCTTC. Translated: CASSLVGVSPEQFF.

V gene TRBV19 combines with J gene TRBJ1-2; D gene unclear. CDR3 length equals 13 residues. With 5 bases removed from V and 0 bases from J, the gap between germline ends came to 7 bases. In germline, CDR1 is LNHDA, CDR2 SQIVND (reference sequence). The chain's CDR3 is CASSSQPNYGYTF. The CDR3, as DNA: TGTGCCAGTAGTTCTCAACCTAACTATGGCTACACCTTC.

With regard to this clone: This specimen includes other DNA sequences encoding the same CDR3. The CDR3 region is CASSYSRGTGELFF. CDR3 sequence (DNA): TGTGCCAGCAGTTACTCCAGGGGAACCGGGGAGCTGTTTTTT. The J gene is TRBJ2-2, the V gene TRBV6-5; D possibly corresponds to TRBD1 (6 bases). This CDR3 is 14 amino acids long. The germline CDR1 and CDR2 sequences are MNHEY and SVGAGI. Trimming removed 0 bases from V and 5 bases from J, with 7 bases in between.

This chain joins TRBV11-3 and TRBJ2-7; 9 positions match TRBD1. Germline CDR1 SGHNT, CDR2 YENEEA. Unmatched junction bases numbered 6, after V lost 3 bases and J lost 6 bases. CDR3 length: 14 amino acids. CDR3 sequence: CASSLTGGITEQYF. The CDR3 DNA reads TGTGCCAGCAGCTTGACAGGGGGGATAACCGAGCAGTACTTC.

The DNA for the CDR3 is TGTGCCAGCTCACGTTCAGCAGGGGGCCAGAGCTATGGCTACACCTTC. This gives the protein CASSRSAGGQSYGYTF. The chain recombines TRBV18 with TRBJ1-2, with 8 bases lining up with TRBD1. The CDR3 covers 16 residues. With V trimmed by 4 bases and J by 4 bases, 11 bases remained unmatched. CDR1 and CDR2 from the germline V gene are KGHSH and LQKENI.

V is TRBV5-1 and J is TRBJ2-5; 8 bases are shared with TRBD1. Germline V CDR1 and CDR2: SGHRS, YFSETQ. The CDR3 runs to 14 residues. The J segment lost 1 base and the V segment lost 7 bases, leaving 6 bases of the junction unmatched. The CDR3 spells CASGTGNRQETQYF. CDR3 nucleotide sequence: TGCGCCAGCGGGACAGGTAACCGCCAAGAGACCCAGTACTTC.

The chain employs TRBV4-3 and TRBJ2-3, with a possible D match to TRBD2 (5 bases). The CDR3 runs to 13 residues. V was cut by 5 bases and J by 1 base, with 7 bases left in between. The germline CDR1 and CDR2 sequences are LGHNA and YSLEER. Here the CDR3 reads CASSAGGTDTQYF. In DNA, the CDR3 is TGCGCCAGCAGCGCCGGGGGCACAGATACGCAGTATTTT.

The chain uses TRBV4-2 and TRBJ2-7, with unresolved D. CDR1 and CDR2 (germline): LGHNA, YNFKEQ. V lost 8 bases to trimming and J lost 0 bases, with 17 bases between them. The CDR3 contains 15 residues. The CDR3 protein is CASAEIRASSYEQYF. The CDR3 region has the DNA TGTGCCAGCGCCGAGATAAGGGCGAGCTCCTACGAGCAGTACTTC.

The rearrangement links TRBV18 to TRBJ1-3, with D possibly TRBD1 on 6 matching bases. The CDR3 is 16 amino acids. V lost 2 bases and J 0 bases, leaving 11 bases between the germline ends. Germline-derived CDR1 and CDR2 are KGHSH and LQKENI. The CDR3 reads CASSPAGVRSGNTIYF. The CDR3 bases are TGTGCCAGCTCACCAGCAGGGGTCCGCTCTGGAAACACCATATATTTT.

CDR3 DNA: TGTGCCAGCAGCTTGGGACAGGCCAACTATAATTCACCCCTCCACTTT. This sequence encodes CASSLGQANYNSPLHF. The genes are TRBV5-4 and TRBJ1-6; a possible D gene is TRBD1 (6 bases). This CDR3 is 16 amino acids long. Germline V CDR1 and CDR2: SGHNT, YYREEE (reference sequence). V was clipped by 0 bases and J by 3 bases, with 10 bases between them.

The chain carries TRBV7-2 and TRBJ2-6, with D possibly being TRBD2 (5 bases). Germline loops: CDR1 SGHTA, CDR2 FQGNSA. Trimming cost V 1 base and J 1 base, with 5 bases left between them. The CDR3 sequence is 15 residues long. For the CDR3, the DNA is TGTGCCAGCAGCTTAGGAGGGTCTGGGGCCAACGTCCTGACTTTC. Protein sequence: CASSLGGSGANVLTF.

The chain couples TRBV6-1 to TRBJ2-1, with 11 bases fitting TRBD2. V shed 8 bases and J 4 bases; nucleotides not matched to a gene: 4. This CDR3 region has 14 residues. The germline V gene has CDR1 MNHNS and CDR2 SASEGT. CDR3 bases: TGTGCCAGCGCCGTAGCGGGAGGGTACAATGAGCAGTTCTTC. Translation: CASAVAGGYNEQFF.

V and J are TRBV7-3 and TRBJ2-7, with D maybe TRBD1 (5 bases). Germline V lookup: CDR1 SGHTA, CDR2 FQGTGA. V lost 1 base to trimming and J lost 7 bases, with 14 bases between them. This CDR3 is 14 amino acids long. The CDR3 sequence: CASSLMQGPFEQYF. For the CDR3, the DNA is TGTGCCAGCAGCTTAATGCAGGGCCCCTTTGAGCAGTACTTC.

The CDR3 bases are TGTGCCAGCTCTTCCGGGTCCGGGAGCTCCTACAATGAGCAGTTCTTC. Translated, it gives CASSSGSGSSYNEQFF. The chain uses TRBV18 and TRBJ2-1; tentative D call: TRBD2 (6 bases). V lost 6 bases and J 0 bases, leaving 15 bases between the germline ends. This CDR3 comprises 16 residues. Germline CDR1 and CDR2: KGHSH and LQKENI.

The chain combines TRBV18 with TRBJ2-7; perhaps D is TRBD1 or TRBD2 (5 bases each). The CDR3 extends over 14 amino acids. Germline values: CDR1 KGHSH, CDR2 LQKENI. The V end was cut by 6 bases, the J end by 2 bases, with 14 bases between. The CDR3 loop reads CASSIDRGPYEQYF. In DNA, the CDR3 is TGTGCCAGCTCCATCGACAGAGGGCCCTACGAGCAGTACTTC.